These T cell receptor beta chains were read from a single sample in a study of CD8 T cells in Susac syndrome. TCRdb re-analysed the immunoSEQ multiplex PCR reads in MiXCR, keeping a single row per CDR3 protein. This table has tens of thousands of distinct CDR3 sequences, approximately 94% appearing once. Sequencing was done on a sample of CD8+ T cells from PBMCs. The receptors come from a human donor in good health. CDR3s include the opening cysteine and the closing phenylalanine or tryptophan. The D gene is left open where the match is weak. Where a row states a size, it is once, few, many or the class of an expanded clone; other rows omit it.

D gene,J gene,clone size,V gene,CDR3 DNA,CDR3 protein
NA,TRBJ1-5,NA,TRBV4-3,TGCGCCAGCAGCCAAGAGGTGTACCAGCCCCAGCATTTT,CASSQEVYQPQHF
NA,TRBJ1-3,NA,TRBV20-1,TGCAGTGCTAGAGTACGAGGGCTCTCGGGAAACACCATATATTTT,CSARVRGLSGNTIYF
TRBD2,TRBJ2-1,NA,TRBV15,TGTGCCACCAGCAGACGGGGACTAGCGGATGAGCAGTTCTTC,CATSRRGLADEQFF
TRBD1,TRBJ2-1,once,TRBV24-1,TGTGCCACCAGTGATGGACAGGGCTACAATGAGCAGTTCTTC,CATSDGQGYNEQFF
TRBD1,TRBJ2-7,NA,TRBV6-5,TGTGCCAGCAGTTACGGTTACAGGGGGAGCGAGCAGTACTTC,CASSYGYRGSEQYF
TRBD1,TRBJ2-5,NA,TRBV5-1,TGCGCCAGCAGCTCGGCCCGGGACAGCCCCGCCGGGACCCAGTACTTC,CASSSARDSPAGTQYF
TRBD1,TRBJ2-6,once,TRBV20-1,TGCAGTGCTCCGCCGACAGGGCCTGGGGCCAACGTCCTGACTTTC,CSAPPTGPGANVLTF
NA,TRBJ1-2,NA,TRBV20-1,TGCAGTGCTATCGAGGCCCTTTATGGCTACACCTTC,CSAIEALYGYTF
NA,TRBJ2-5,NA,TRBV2,TGTGCCAGCAGTCCCTCAATGGGAAAGGAGACCCAGTACTTC,CASSPSMGKETQYF
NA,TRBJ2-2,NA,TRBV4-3,TGCGCCAGCAGCCAGGGAACGAGAACCGGGGAGCTGTTTTTT,CASSQGTRTGELFF
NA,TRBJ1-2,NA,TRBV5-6,TGTGCCAGCAGCGATTTCGGGCCCTTTTTATATGGCTACACCTTC,CASSDFGPFLYGYTF
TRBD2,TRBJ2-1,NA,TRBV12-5,TGTGCTAGTCCGCGGGGGGGGAATGAGCAGTTCTTC,CASPRGGNEQFF
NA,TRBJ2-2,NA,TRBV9,TGTGCCAGCAGCGTAGTAGCCGGGGAGCTGTTTTTT,CASSVVAGELFF